Here is one T cell receptor beta chain with its context. The antigen it recognizes is unknown. The sample holds no much larger clone one base away, and base qualities are not on file. The record originates from a study of blood T cell repertoires in COVID-19 (TCRdb year 2020). Study-level background: Samples from collaborators originated in the United States, Italy and Spain and spanned both the acute and convalescent phases of COVID-19. The material from the prospective study consisted of cDNA or gDNA derived from T cells, B-cell-depleted T cells, or PBMCs. Deeply sampled blood TCRbeta repertoires from subjects exposed to, actively infected with, or recovered from COVID-19 were included in the dataset. The repertoires were made available in a free public database intended to serve as a resource for research on the immune response to SARS-CoV-2. The samples were drawn from the first 160 participants of the ongoing ImmuneRACE study and from 1,254 subjects provided by 6 global collaborators. Sample metadata almost always included a de-identified subject ID, COVID-19 status, age in years and sex. Where available, HLA class I and class II types were obtained from metadata supplied by the sample provider rather than from assay-based typing.

TCRbeta CDR3 regions were amplified from genomic DNA using the immunoSEQ Assay, a bias-controlled multiplex PCR. On the authors' methods: Within the assay, amplification of reference gene primers was used to estimate how many nucleated cells each sample contained. Sequence reads were collapsed and filtered to measure the absolute abundance of every unique TCRbeta CDR3 rearrangement. Productive Simpson clonality was computed per sample as the square root of Simpson's diversity index over productive rearrangements. What TCRdb holds here is the immuneACCESS table cut down to in-frame rearrangements. Part of the clones is not present; checked against another copy, under half of the missing clones reflect an unresolved V gene, and the others are unexplained. V, J and clone size derive from that table, while D and trimming were established from the DNA sequence. For this sample the table gives 270,000 or so clones, of which roughly 88% were detected only once. Over 1% of the sample is held by the ten biggest clonotypes.

The CDR3 covers 17 residues, taking in both the cysteine and the phenylalanine. CDR3 DNA only is kept here, 51 bases in frame from base 1. CDR1 and CDR2 were assigned from the germline V gene as SGHDN and FVKESK. V was cut back by 6 bases and J by 2 bases, leaving a gap of 21 bases between them. The investigation overall reported the following: The quantity of clinical and demographic metadata differed by source and by participant and was supplied without curation.

Participants in the prospective study were aged about 18 to 95 years, lived in approximately 26 United States geographic areas, and enrolled through a virtual design. In the prospective study, participants were assigned to cohorts based on the clinical history participants reported in a screening survey and a study questionnaire. In the prospective study, whole blood, serum and a nasopharyngeal or oropharyngeal swab were collected from each participant by mobile phlebotomists. Participants in the prospective study had the option to provide additional blood draws and questionnaires over a 2-month period. Before DNA extraction, blood samples from the prospective study were shipped at room temperature or frozen.

The TCR comes from a woman between 35 and 50 years old with acute COVID-19. Sequences were obtained from PBMCs or T cells enriched from blood (not recorded which). The chain joins TRBV14 to TRBJ2-3; a tentative D call is TRBD2 (5 bases match). The nucleotides read TGTGCCAGCAGTCCAGCACAGCGGACCTTGTTCACAGATACGCAGTATTTT. Translated, this is CASSPAQRTLFTDTQYF.